This record concerns one TCR beta chain sequence. As yet, its antigen is unknown. This may stem from a read error, because a much larger clone lies one nucleotide away. The data are from a study of shared clonotypes between healthy human individuals. Study results and caveats: Incompleteness in sorted-subset sequencing, despite large depth, was shown by rarefaction.

V was cut by 3 bases and J by 0 bases, with 6 bases left in between. The length of the CDR3 is 14 residues. Per germline, CDR1 SGHVT and CDR2 SQSDAQ. Some 30,000 T cell genomes (approximately 180 ng DNA) went into each sorted-subset replicate. The table came from immunoSEQ multiplex PCR; TCRdb's copy has only in-frame clones and leaves some out. The table records about 680,000 clones, about 74% of them present only once. This TCR was recovered from a woman in her thirties in good health. Sample: memory CD4+ T cells sorted from blood. This sample's subset: CD45RA-negative fraction. This chain connects TRBV7-4 to TRBJ1-5; D not certain. In nucleotides, the CDR3 is TGTGCCAGCAGCTTGGGGTATAGCAATCAGCCCCAGCATTTT. Its protein product is CASSLGYSNQPQHF.